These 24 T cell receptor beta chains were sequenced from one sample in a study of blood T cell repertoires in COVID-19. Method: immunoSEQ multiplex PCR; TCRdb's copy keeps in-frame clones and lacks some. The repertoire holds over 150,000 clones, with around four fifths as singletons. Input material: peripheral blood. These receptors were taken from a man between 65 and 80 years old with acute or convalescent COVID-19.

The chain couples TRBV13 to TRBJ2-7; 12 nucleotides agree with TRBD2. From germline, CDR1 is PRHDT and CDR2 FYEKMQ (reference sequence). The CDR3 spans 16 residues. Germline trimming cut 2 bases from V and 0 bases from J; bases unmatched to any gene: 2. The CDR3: CASSLWTSGVSYEQYF. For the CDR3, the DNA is TGTGCCAGCAGCTTATGGACTAGCGGGGTCTCCTACGAGCAGTACTTC.

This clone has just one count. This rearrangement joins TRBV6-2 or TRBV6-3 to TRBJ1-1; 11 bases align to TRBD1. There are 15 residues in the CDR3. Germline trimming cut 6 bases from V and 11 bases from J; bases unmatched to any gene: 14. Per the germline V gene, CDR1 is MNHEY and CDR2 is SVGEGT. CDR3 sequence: CASSRRDRGTFNAFF. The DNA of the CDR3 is TGTGCCAGCAGCCGCCGGGACAGGGGGACATTTAATGCTTTCTTT.

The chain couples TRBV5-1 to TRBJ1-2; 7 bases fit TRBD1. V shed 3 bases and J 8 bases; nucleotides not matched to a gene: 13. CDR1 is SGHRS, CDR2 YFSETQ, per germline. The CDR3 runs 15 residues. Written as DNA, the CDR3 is TGCGCCAGCAGCTACAGGGGCTCTGAAGGCGAGGGCTACACCTTC. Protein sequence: CASSYRGSEGEGYTF. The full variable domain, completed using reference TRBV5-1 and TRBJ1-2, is KAGVTQTPRYLIKTRGQQVTLSCSPISGHRSVSWYQQTPGQGLQFLFEYFSETQRNKGNFPGRFSGRQFSNSRSEMNVSTLELGDSALYLCASSYRGSEGEGYTFGSGTRLTVV.

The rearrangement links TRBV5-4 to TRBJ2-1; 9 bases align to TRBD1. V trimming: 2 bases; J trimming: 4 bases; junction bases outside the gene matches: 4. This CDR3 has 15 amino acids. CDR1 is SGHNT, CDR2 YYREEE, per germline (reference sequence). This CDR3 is CASSFPQGAYNEQFF. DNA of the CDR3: TGTGCCAGCAGCTTTCCACAGGGGGCGTACAATGAGCAGTTCTTC.

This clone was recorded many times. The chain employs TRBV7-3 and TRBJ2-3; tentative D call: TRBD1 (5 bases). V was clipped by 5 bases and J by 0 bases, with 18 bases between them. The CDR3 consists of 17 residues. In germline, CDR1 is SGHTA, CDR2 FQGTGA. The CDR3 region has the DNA TGTGCCAGCAGCGGCTTAATAGGTACAGGAAGCACAGATACGCAGTATTTT. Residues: CASSGLIGTGSTDTQYF. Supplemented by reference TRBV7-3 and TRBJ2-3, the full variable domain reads GAGVSQTPSNKVTEKGKYVELRCDPISGHTALYWYRQSLGQGPEFLIYFQGTGAADDSGLPNDRFFAVRPEGSVSTLKIQRTERGDSAVYLCASSGLIGTGSTDTQYFGPGTRLTVL.

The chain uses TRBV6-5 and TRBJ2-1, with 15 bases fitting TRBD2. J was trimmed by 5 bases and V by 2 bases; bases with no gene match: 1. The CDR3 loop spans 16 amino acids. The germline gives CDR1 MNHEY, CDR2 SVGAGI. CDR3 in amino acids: CASSYRTSGRDNEQFF. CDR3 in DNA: TGTGCCAGCAGTTACCGGACTAGCGGGAGGGACAATGAGCAGTTCTTC.

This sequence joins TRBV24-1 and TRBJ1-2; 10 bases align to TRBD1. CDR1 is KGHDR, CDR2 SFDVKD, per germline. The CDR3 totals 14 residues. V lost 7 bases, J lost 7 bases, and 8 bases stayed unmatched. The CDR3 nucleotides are TGTGCCACCAGAGCTTCAGGACAGGGGGGTGGCTACACCTTC. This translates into CATRASGQGGGYTF.

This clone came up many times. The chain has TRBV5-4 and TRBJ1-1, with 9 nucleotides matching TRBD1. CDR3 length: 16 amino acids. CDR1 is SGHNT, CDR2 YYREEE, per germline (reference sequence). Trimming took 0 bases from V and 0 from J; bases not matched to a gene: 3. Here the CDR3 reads CASSLGTGDMNTEAFF. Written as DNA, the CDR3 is TGTGCCAGCAGCTTGGGGACAGGGGACATGAACACTGAAGCTTTCTTT. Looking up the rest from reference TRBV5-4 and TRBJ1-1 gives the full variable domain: ETGVTQSPTHLIKTRGQQVTLRCSSQSGHNTVSWYQQALGQGPQFIFQYYREEENGRGNFPPRFSGLQFPNYSSELNVNALELDDSALYLCASSLGTGDMNTEAFFGQGTRLTVV.

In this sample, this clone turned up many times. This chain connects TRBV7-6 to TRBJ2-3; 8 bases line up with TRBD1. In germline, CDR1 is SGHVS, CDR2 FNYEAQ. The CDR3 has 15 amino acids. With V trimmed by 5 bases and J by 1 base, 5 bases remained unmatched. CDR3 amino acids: CASSRTGGGTDTQYF. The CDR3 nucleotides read TGTGCCAGCAGCCGTACAGGGGGAGGCACAGATACGCAGTATTTT.

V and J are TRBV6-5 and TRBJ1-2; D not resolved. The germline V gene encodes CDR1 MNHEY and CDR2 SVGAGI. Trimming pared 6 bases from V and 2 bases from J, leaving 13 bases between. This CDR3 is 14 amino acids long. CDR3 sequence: CASRLWEGNYGYTF. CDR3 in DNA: TGTGCCAGCAGGCTATGGGAGGGAAACTATGGCTACACCTTC.

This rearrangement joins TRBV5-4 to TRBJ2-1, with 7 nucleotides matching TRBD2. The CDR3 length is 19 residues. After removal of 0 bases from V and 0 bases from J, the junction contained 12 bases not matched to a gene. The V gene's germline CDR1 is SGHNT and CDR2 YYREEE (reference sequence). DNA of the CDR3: TGTGCCAGCAGCTTGGAGCCAGCGGGGATAGCTAGCTCCTACAATGAGCAGTTCTTC. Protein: CASSLEPAGIASSYNEQFF.

The CDR3 DNA follows: TGTGCCAGCAGCTTAGGCAGGGGCTCCTACGAGCAGTACTTC. Residues: CASSLGRGSYEQYF. This sequence joins TRBV5-4 and TRBJ2-7, with D possibly being TRBD1 (6 bases). Germline CDR1 SGHNT, CDR2 YYREEE (reference sequence). CDR3 length: 14 amino acids. Between the trimmed V and J ends, which lost 2 bases and 0 bases, there was a span of 9 bases.

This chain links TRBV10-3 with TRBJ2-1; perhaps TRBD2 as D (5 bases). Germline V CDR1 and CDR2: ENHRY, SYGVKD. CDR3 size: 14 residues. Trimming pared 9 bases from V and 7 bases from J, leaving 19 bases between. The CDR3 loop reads CAIDAGERGNEQFF. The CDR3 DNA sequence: TGTGCCATAGACGCCGGGGAACGTGGGAATGAGCAGTTCTTC.

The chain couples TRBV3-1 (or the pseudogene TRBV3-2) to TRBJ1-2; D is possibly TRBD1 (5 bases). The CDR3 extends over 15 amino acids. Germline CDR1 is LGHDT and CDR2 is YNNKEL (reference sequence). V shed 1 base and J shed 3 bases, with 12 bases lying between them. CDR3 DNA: TGTGCCAGCAGCCAAGGGGAGGGGCAATACTATGGCTACACCTTC. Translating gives CASSQGEGQYYGYTF.

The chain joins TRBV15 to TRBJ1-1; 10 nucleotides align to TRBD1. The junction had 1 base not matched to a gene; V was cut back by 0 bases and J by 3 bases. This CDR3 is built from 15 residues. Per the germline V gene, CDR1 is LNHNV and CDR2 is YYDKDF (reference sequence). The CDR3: CATSRDGTGDTEAFF. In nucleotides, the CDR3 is TGTGCCACCAGCAGAGATGGGACAGGGGACACTGAAGCTTTCTTT.

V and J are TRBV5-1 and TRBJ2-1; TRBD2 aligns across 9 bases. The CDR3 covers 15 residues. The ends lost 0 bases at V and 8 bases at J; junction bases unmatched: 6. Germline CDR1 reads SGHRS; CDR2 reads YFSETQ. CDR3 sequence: CASSLVPAGGYEQFF. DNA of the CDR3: TGCGCCAGCAGCTTGGTCCCAGCGGGGGGCTATGAGCAGTTCTTC. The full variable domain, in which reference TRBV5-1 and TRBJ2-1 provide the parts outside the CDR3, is KAGVTQTPRYLIKTRGQQVTLSCSPISGHRSVSWYQQTPGQGLQFLFEYFSETQRNKGNFPGRFSGRQFSNSRSEMNVSTLELGDSALYLCASSLVPAGGYEQFFGPGTRLTVL.

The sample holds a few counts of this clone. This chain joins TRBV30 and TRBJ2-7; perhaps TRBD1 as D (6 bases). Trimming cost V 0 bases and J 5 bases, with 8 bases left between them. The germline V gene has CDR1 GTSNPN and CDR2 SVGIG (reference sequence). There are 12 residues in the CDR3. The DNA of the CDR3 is TGTGCCTGGAGTGTACAGGGAAACGAGCAGTACTTC. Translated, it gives CAWSVQGNEQYF.

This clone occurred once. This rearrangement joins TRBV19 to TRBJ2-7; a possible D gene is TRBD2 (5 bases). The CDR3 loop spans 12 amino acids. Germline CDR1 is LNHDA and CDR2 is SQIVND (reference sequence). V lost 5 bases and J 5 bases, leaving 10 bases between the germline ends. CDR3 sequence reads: CASSSGIHEQYF. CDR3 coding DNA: TGTGCCAGTAGTTCCGGGATCCACGAGCAGTACTTC.

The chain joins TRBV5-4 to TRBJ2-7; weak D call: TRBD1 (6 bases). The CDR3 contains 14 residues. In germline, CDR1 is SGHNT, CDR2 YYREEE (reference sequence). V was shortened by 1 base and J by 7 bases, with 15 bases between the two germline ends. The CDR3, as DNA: TGTGCCAGCAGCTTGAAACAGGGAAATAGGGAGCAGTACTTC. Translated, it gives CASSLKQGNREQYF.

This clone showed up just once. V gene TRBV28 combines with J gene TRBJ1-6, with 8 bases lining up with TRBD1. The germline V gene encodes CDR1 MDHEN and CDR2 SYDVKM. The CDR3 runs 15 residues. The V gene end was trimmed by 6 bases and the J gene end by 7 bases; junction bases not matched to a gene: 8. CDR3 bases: TGTGCCAGCAGCTTACAGGACAGGGAAAATTCACCCCTCCACTTT. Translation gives CASSLQDRENSPLHF.

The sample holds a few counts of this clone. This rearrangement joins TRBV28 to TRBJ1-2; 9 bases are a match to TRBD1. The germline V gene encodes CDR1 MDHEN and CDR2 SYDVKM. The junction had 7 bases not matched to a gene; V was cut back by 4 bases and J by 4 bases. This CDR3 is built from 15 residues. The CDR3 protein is CASSYPTGGSYGYTF. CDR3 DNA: TGTGCCAGCAGTTACCCTACAGGGGGCAGCTATGGCTACACCTTC.

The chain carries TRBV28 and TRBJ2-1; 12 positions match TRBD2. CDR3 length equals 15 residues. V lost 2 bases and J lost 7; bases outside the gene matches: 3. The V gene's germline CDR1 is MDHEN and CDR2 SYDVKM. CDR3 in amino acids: CASSLATSGRNEQFF. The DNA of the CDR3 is TGTGCCAGCAGTTTAGCGACTAGCGGGAGAAATGAGCAGTTCTTC. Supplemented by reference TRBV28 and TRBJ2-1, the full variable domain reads DVKVTQSSRYLVKRTGEKVFLECVQDMDHENMFWYRQDPGLGLRLIYFSYDVKMKEKGDIPEGYSVSREKKERFSLILESASTNQTSMYLCASSLATSGRNEQFFGPGTRLTVL.

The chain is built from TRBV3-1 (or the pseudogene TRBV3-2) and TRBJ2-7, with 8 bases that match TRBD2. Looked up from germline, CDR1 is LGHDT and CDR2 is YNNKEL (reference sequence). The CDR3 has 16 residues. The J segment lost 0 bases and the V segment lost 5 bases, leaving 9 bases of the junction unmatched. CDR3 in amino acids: CASSKGRGGSSYEQYF. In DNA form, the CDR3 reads TGTGCCAGCAGCAAGGGACGGGGGGGGAGCTCCTACGAGCAGTACTTC.

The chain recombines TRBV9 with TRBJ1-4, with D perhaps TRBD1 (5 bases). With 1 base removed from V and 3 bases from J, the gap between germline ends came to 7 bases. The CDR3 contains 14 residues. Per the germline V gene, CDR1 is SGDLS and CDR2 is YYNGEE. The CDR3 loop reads CASSVMGPNEKLFF. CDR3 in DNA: TGTGCCAGCAGCGTAATGGGGCCTAATGAAAAACTGTTTTTT.